This is a list of T cell receptor beta chains from one sample in a study of graft-versus-host responses after intestinal transplantation. These receptors' antigens are unknown. Using immunoSEQ multiplex PCR, the repertoire was profiled, and TCRdb retains in-frame clones only, with some absent. This sample yields fewer than 80,000 clones, of which 85% to 95% are seen a single time; 1.5% to 2% belongs to the top ten. Source: unstimulated CD8+ T cells sorted from spleen or lymph node cells, taken before transplant. The source of these receptors is a human donor who was the organ donor for an intestinal transplant. Both conserved end residues are part of each CDR3.

V gene: TRBV28
CDR3 protein: CASTHVPHFNTEAFF

V gene: TRBV19
CDR3 protein: CASSISGLRGGASTDTQYF

V gene: TRBV6-5
CDR3 protein: CASSNRQGVDEQFF

V gene: TRBV9
CDR3 protein: CASSVVARGEQYF

V gene: TRBV7-3
CDR3 protein: CASSLGGGSYNEQFF

V gene: TRBV2
CDR3 protein: CASSEAGRMVTDTQYF

V gene: TRBV7-3
CDR3 protein: CASSLTATSYEQYF

V gene: TRBV5-1
CDR3 protein: CASSLAEGWGGTQYF

V gene: TRBV21-1
CDR3 protein: CAGTRVKRGNTIYF

V gene: TRBV9
CDR3 protein: CASSPSDGGETQYF

V gene: TRBV2
CDR3 protein: CASSEGRNQPQHF

V gene: TRBV18
CDR3 protein: CASSPTGQASPEAFF

V gene: TRBV6-5
CDR3 protein: CASSYATGGNEQFF

V gene: TRBV30
CDR3 protein: CAWSVTGINGYTF

V gene: TRBV5-6
CDR3 protein: CASSPGTEQSYEQYF

V gene: TRBV5-6
CDR3 protein: CASSLGQGLSYEQYF

V gene: TRBV5-1
CDR3 protein: CASSIGSVLWSWVLYGYTF

V gene: TRBV9
CDR3 protein: CASSGWSSGKAADTQYF

V gene: TRBV7-3
CDR3 protein: CASSLNRDVGELFF

V gene: TRBV6-5
CDR3 protein: CASSYSGTGPYEQYF

V gene: TRBV27
CDR3 protein: CASSLTHGGRAGELFF

V gene: TRBV27
CDR3 protein: CASSATAQGTQYF

V gene: TRBV27
CDR3 protein: CASTHGDSPYEQYF

V gene: TRBV29-1
CDR3 protein: CSVRFSGVSTGELFF

V gene: TRBV6-1
CDR3 protein: CASSEAPDSSGRRFF

V gene: TRBV21-1
CDR3 protein: CASSRHREGYEQYF

V gene: TRBV28
CDR3 protein: CASSLTAEDQPQHF

V gene: TRBV29-1
CDR3 protein: CSVDDSSPLSGTEAFF

V gene: TRBV27
CDR3 protein: CASSLSAGSTDTQYF

V gene: TRBV9
CDR3 protein: CASTLSWTSGMNEQYF

V gene: TRBV13
CDR3 protein: CASSFLSGNTEAFF

V gene: TRBV5-6
CDR3 protein: CASSLRQGRDEQYF

V gene: TRBV19
CDR3 protein: CAVSPGGTDTQYF

V gene: TRBV5-3
CDR3 protein: CARSPGDRKGHPYGYTF

V gene: TRBV6-6
CDR3 protein: CASARAHSYEQYF

V gene: TRBV19
CDR3 protein: CASSMGPGAGSEQYF

V gene: TRBV4-2
CDR3 protein: CASSQEKTSLNEQFF

V gene: TRBV5-1
CDR3 protein: CASSPGTSGRALIYNEQFF

V gene: TRBV28
CDR3 protein: CASSLWSKPYYEQYF

V gene: TRBV2
CDR3 protein: CASRGESSTNPGELFF

V gene: TRBV2
CDR3 protein: CASIDRTGGIGYTF

V gene: TRBV6-5
CDR3 protein: CASRTSGSARETQYF

V gene: TRBV7-6
CDR3 protein: CASSPIYSGTVNEQFF

V gene: TRBV16
CDR3 protein: CASSQSEGTGYETQYF

V gene: TRBV6-6
CDR3 protein: CATMKAGQEGGYTF

V gene: TRBV30
CDR3 protein: CAWSPRRRSYGYTF

V gene: TRBV28
CDR3 protein: CASSFRGNGELFF

V gene: TRBV28
CDR3 protein: CASSFNEQYF

V gene: TRBV5-1
CDR3 protein: CASSLGGSPTDTQYF

V gene: TRBV6-1
CDR3 protein: CASSDEGVSNQPQHF

V gene: TRBV7-9
CDR3 protein: CASTPSGSDEQYF

V gene: TRBV19
CDR3 protein: CASKAGEKLFF

V gene: TRBV7-9
CDR3 protein: CASSSDSRGNGYTF

V gene: TRBV6-6
CDR3 protein: CATSQGGELFF

V gene: TRBV27
CDR3 protein: CASSPWTGRQETQYF

V gene: TRBV5-6
CDR3 protein: CASSFVANSEQYF

V gene: TRBV5-4
CDR3 protein: CASSWGLAETAYNEQFF